The 23 T cell receptor beta chains listed next were all sequenced from one sample in a study of regulatory T cells in long-lasting Graves disease. Arm-PCR with iRepertoire HTBI primers amplified the CDR3 regions for these TCR beta libraries. TCRdb re-called the multiplex PCR reads through MiXCR, storing one row per CDR3 protein. The sample shows approximately 350,000 distinct CDR3 sequences, 15% to 20% of them seen only once. The time point here: newly diagnosed GD, antithyroid drugs for less than 3 months. The TCR library was prepared using RNA isolated from PBMCs. These sequences were also reported in another study, on T cells in Graves' hyperthyroidism and ophthalmopathy.

The source material was peripheral blood mononuclear cells (PBMCs), sampled at new diagnosis, from a patient treated with antithyroid drugs. The receptors were sampled from a woman between 18 and 29 years old with Graves disease.

The V and J genes are TRBV9 and TRBJ2-2; D not resolved. The CDR3 has 13 residues. Germline loops: CDR1 SGDLS, CDR2 YYNGEE. The V end was cut by 0 bases, the J end by 6 bases, with 6 bases between. The CDR3 protein is CASSVEDPGELFF. CDR3 coding DNA: TGTGCCAGCAGCGTAGAGGATCCCGGGGAGCTGTTTTTT.

V and J are TRBV3-1 and TRBJ2-1; 9 nucleotides align to TRBD2. The length of the CDR3 is 17 residues. With 4 bases clipped from V and 2 bases from J, the junction kept 9 bases outside the gene matches. Germline lookup yields CDR1 LGHDT and CDR2 YNNKEL (reference sequence). CDR3 amino acids: CASSPRGSGRPYNEQFF. The CDR3 DNA reads as TGTGCCAGCAGCCCCCGGGGTAGCGGGAGACCCTACAATGAGCAGTTCTTC.

Concerning this clonotype: A read error is possible here, since a much larger clone lies one base away. The chain has TRBV6-1 and TRBJ1-2, with unresolved D. The CDR3 totals 12 residues. Germline V lookup: CDR1 MNHNS, CDR2 SASEGT. Trimming left V 0 bases short and J 4 bases short, with 3 bases between. This CDR3 is CASSEAIYGYTF. For the CDR3, the DNA is TGTGCCAGCAGTGAAGCGATCTATGGCTACACCTTC.

This clonotype was observed many times. CDR3 nucleotide sequence: TGTGCCAGCAAAGCGGGGGATAATTCACCCCTCCACTTT. It is translated as CASKAGDNSPLHF. The chain recombines TRBV9 with TRBJ1-6; weak D call: TRBD1 (5 bases). Trimming removed 6 bases from V and 5 bases from J, with 9 bases in between. CDR3 length equals 13 residues. Germline CDR1 SGDLS, CDR2 YYNGEE. The full variable domain, its missing parts supplied by reference TRBV9 and TRBJ1-6, is DSGVTQTPKHLITATGQRVTLRCSPRSGDLSVYWYQQSLDQGLQFLIQYYNGEERAKGNILERFSAQQFPDLHSELNLSSLELGDSALYFCASKAGDNSPLHFGNGTRLTVT.

This clonotype came up a few times. V and J are TRBV2 and TRBJ2-3, with 14 nucleotides matching TRBD2. Germline V gene data show CDR1 as SNHLY and CDR2 as FYNNEI. The CDR3 runs 16 residues. V dropped 6 bases and J dropped 2; count of bases not matched to a gene: 4. In nucleotides, the CDR3 is TGTGCCAGCAGACGGGGACTAGCGGGGGCCACAGATACGCAGTATTTT. Its translation: CASRRGLAGATDTQYF.

Regarding this clonotype: With a much larger clone just one base away, this may be a read error. The V and J genes are TRBV6-1 and TRBJ1-2, with a tentative D call TRBD1 (6 bases). Germline assignment: CDR1 MNHNS and CDR2 SASEGT. Trimming removed 2 bases from V and 4 bases from J, with 8 bases in between. The CDR3 totals 13 residues. The CDR3 spells CASSETGAYGYTF. The CDR3 nucleotides are TGTGCCAGCAGTGAAACGGGGGCCTATGGCTACACCTTC.

This clonotype occurred a few times. It may be a read error: a sequence one base away is much more abundant. The conserved closing phenylalanine or tryptophan is absent in this CDR3, likely reflecting a read error. This chain connects TRBV3-1 to TRBJ2-2; D not certain. The CDR3 runs 16 residues. CDR1 and CDR2 (germline): LGHDT, YNNKEL (reference sequence). V was cut by 5 bases and J by 3 bases, with 16 bases left in between. CDR3 region: CASSDQYAIHTGELFL. In DNA form, the CDR3 reads TGTGCCAGCAGCGACCAATATGCAATCCACACCGGGGAGCTGTTTCTT.

This clonotype occurred many times. This chain connects TRBV20-1 to TRBJ2-5, with 7 bases fitting TRBD1. The CDR3 contains 13 residues. The junction had 4 bases not matched to a gene; V was cut back by 5 bases and J by 1 base. Germline CDR1 and CDR2: DFQATT and SNEGSKA (reference sequence). CDR3 in amino acids: CSALRGSQETQYF. The CDR3 coding sequence is TGCAGTGCTCTCAGGGGGAGCCAAGAGACCCAGTACTTC.

This clonotype has ten or more counts. The chain employs TRBV28 and TRBJ1-2, with TRBD1 as a possible D gene (5 bases). Trimming cost V 6 bases and J 8 bases, with 19 bases left between them. The CDR3 covers 14 residues. CDR1 and CDR2 (germline): MDHEN, SYDVKM. The CDR3: CASSRWGNPPGYTF. The CDR3 DNA is TGTGCCAGCAGCCGTTGGGGGAACCCCCCCGGCTACACCTTC.

This chain connects TRBV12-3 or TRBV12-4 to TRBJ2-1; perhaps TRBD1 as D (5 bases). Trimming removed 5 bases from V and 7 bases from J, with 12 bases in between. The CDR3 is 13 residues long. The CDR3 is CASSHLTVNEQFF. The CDR3 DNA follows: TGTGCCAGCAGTCACCTGACAGTAAATGAGCAGTTCTTC.

Ten or more counts support this clonotype. V is TRBV28 and J is TRBJ2-5, with 7 bases matching TRBD1. The germline CDR1 and CDR2 sequences are MDHEN and SYDVKM. V gave up 6 bases and J gave up 3 bases; unmatched junction bases: 4. This CDR3 is built from 13 residues. The CDR3 nucleotides read TGTGCCAGCAGCGGGACAGCGAAAGAGACCCAGTACTTC. Translation gives CASSGTAKETQYF.

This clonotype occurred many times. This sequence joins TRBV5-1 and TRBJ2-7; 8 bases match TRBD1. From germline, CDR1 is SGHRS and CDR2 YFSETQ. The CDR3 totals 15 residues. With 6 bases clipped from V and 0 bases from J, the junction kept 8 bases outside the gene matches. CDR3: CASKQTGDHSYEQYF. As DNA, the CDR3 is TGCGCCAGCAAACAGACAGGGGATCACTCCTACGAGCAGTACTTC.

There are many counts of this clonotype. This chain uses TRBV5-1 with TRBJ1-1; unclear D gene. The CDR3 spans 12 residues. V lost 4 bases and J lost 10, with 14 bases in between. CDR1 is SGHRS, CDR2 YFSETQ, per germline. CDR3 in amino acids: CASSRNPEPAFF. CDR3 in DNA: TGCGCCAGCAGCCGAAATCCCGAGCCAGCTTTCTTT.

The chain combines TRBV7-9 with TRBJ2-1, with 10 bases that match TRBD2. Germline lookup yields CDR1 SEHNR and CDR2 FQNEAQ (reference sequence). CDR3 length: 16 amino acids. J was trimmed by 12 bases and V by 8 bases; bases with no gene match: 19. DNA of the CDR3: TGTGCCAGCGGATCCTCCAGCTCTAGCGGGGGCCCTGGGCAGTTCTTC. It encodes CASGSSSSSGGPGQFF. The full variable domain, its missing parts supplied by reference TRBV7-9 and TRBJ2-1, is DTGVSQNPRHKITKRGQNVTFRCDPISEHNRLYWYRQTLGQGPEFLTYFQNEAQLEKSRLLSDRFSAERPKGSFSTLEIQRTEQGDSAMYLCASGSSSSSGGPGQFFGPGTRLTVL.

This clonotype was found many times. The chain employs TRBV27 and TRBJ1-2, with D perhaps TRBD1 (6 bases). The CDR3 spans 13 residues. With 6 bases removed from V and 5 bases from J, the gap between germline ends came to 13 bases. The germline V gene encodes CDR1 MNHEY and CDR2 SMNVEV (reference sequence). The chain's CDR3 is CASSLGGIYGYTF. The CDR3 DNA reads as TGTGCCAGCAGCTTAGGGGGTATATATGGCTACACCTTC.

This clonotype has a count of ten or more. V is TRBV11-2 and J is TRBJ1-1; D unresolved. Germline V lookup: CDR1 SGHAT, CDR2 FQNNGV. Deletions cut 5 bases from V and 2 bases from J, with 15 bases between. The CDR3 spans 15 residues. Written as DNA, the CDR3 is TGTGCCAGCAGCCCCCCAGGCGGCAGAAACACTGAAGCTTTCTTT. The encoded protein is CASSPPGGRNTEAFF.

This clonotype was detected a few times. The chain has TRBV7-9 and TRBJ1-1; TRBD1 is a possible D gene (6 bases). This CDR3 region has 16 residues. CDR1 is SEHNR and CDR2 is FQNEAQ in the germline V gene (reference sequence). The V gene lost 6 bases and the J gene lost 7 bases, with 24 bases spanning the gap. Written as DNA, the CDR3 is TGTGCCAGCAGAAATATTTATCCGGGACAAGGGGATGAAGCTTTCTTT. This codes for CASRNIYPGQGDEAFF.

This clonotype was picked up many times. This chain connects TRBV11-2 to TRBJ1-5; D uncertain. The CDR3 is made up of 14 amino acids. Germline values: CDR1 SGHAT, CDR2 FQNNGV. The germline V and J ends were trimmed by 0 bases and 6 bases, with 9 bases remaining between them. In DNA form, the CDR3 reads TGTGCCAGCAGCTTAGAGCCGGGAACTCAGCCCCAGCATTTT. Its translation is CASSLEPGTQPQHF.

This clonotype was recorded many times. This sequence joins TRBV28 and TRBJ2-3, with D perhaps TRBD2 (5 bases). CDR3 length equals 14 residues. V was trimmed by 7 bases and J by 5 bases, leaving 16 bases between them. The germline V gene encodes CDR1 MDHEN and CDR2 SYDVKM. The chain's CDR3 is CASTALIAGDTQYF. CDR3 DNA sequence: TGTGCCAGCACCGCGCTTATCGCGGGAGATACGCAGTATTTT.

This clonotype was observed a handful of times. The chain combines TRBV20-1 with TRBJ2-1; 7 bases map to TRBD1. Germline V gene data show CDR1 as DFQATT and CDR2 as SNEGSKA (reference sequence). The CDR3 has 12 residues. Unmatched junction bases numbered 6, after V lost 3 bases and J lost 10 bases. Here the CDR3 DNA reads TGCAGTGCTAGTGAGGGGGCCAAAGAGCAGTTCTTC. Its protein is CSASEGAKEQFF.

At least ten counts were recorded for this clonotype. The chain employs TRBV11-2 and TRBJ2-2; D may be TRBD1 or TRBD2 (6 bases each). V dropped 7 bases and J dropped 5 bases, with 11 bases sitting between them. CDR3 size: 13 residues. CDR1 SGHAT and CDR2 FQNNGV come from the germline V gene. CDR3 amino acids: CASNQGTTGELFF. CDR3 sequence (DNA): TGTGCCAGCAACCAGGGGACTACCGGGGAGCTGTTTTTT.

Many counts were recorded for this clonotype. This sequence joins TRBV9 and TRBJ2-3; the match to TRBD1 covers 8 bases. The J segment lost 1 base and the V segment lost 3 bases, leaving 4 bases of the junction unmatched. The CDR3 has 15 amino acids. The germline gives CDR1 SGDLS, CDR2 YYNGEE. CDR3 sequence reads: CASSAGQGGTDTQYF. The CDR3 DNA is TGTGCCAGCAGCGCCGGACAGGGAGGCACAGATACGCAGTATTTT.

This clonotype was detected ten times or more. V and J are TRBV20-1 and TRBJ2-5, with D perhaps matching TRBD2 (6 bases). The CDR3 loop spans 14 amino acids. Germline CDR1 is DFQATT and CDR2 is SNEGSKA (reference sequence). Trimming left V 6 bases short and J 4 bases short, with 18 bases between. This chain's CDR3 is CSATRPGGGETQYF. DNA of the CDR3: TGCAGTGCCACTCGGCCCGGGGGAGGAGAGACCCAGTACTTC.